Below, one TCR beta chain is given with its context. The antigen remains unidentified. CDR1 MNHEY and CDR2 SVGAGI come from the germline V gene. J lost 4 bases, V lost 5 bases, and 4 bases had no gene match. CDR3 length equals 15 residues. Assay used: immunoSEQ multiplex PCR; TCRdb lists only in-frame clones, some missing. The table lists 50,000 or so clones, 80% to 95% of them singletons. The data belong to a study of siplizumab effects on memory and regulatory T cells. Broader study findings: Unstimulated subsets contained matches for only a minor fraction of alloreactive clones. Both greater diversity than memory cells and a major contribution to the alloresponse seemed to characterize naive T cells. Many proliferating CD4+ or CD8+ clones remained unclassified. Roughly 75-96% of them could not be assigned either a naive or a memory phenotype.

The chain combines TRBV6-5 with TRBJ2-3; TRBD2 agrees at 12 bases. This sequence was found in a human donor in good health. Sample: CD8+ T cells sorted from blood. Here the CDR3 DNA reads TGTGCCAGCAGTGCACTAGCGGGAGGCGCAGATACGCAGTATTTT. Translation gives CASSALAGGADTQYF.